One sample yielded the 26 T cell receptor beta chains listed below, sequenced in a study of control samples from healthy donors and cancer patients. Sequencing was performed with immunoSEQ multiplex PCR; in TCRdb, only in-frame clones are kept and a portion is missing. The table lists 50,000 to 70,000 clones, around 95% of them singletons. Input material: blood. Receptor source: a woman aged 18-35 years in good health.

The V call is TRBV12-5, the J call TRBJ2-3; 9 nucleotides agree with TRBD1. The CDR3 extends over 15 amino acids. With V trimmed by 7 bases and J by 3 bases, 8 bases remained unmatched. CDR1 is LGHNT and CDR2 is FRNRAP in the germline V gene. CDR3 nucleotide sequence: TGTGCTAGTGCCCTTTCGACAGGGGGGACAGATACGCAGTATTTT. Amino acids: CASALSTGGTDTQYF.

The gene calls are TRBV7-9 and TRBJ1-5, with TRBD1 matching over 10 bases. J lost 4 bases, V lost 0 bases, and 3 bases had no gene match. The V gene's germline CDR1 is SEHNR and CDR2 FQNEAQ (reference sequence). The CDR3 is 16 residues long. For the CDR3, the DNA is TGTGCCAGCAGCTTAGCCCGGACAGGGGGGAATCAGCCCCAGCATTTT. Amino acids: CASSLARTGGNQPQHF.

The CDR3 nucleotides are TGTGCCAGCAGCTTGGTGGGGGGAACGGGGCCCCAGCATTTT. Protein: CASSLVGGTGPQHF. The chain couples TRBV5-6 to TRBJ1-5, with D possibly being TRBD1 (5 bases). The V end was cut by 0 bases, the J end by 9 bases, with 13 bases between. Germline V gives CDR1 SGHDT, CDR2 YYEEEE. The CDR3 has 14 residues.

In this sample, this clone turned up once. The CDR3 protein is CASSQRNTEAFF. CDR3 bases: TGTGCCAGCAGCCAACGGAACACTGAAGCTTTCTTT. The V and J genes are TRBV14 and TRBJ1-1; D not resolved. Germline V CDR1 and CDR2: SGHDN, FVKESK. Trimming removed 2 bases at V and 1 base at J, with 2 bases between. CDR3 length: 12 amino acids. The variable domain in full, completed from reference TRBV14 and TRBJ1-1, reads EAGVTQFPSHSVIEKGQTVTLRCDPISGHDNLYWYRRVMGKEIKFLLHFVKESKQDESGMPNNRFLAERTGGTYSTLKVQPAELEDSGVYFCASSQRNTEAFFGQGTRLTVV.

The gene calls are TRBV15 and TRBJ1-5; D unresolved. Germline V gives CDR1 LNHNV, CDR2 YYDKDF (reference sequence). The CDR3 is 12 amino acids. Trimming stripped 3 bases from V and 4 bases from J, with 4 bases between. The CDR3 DNA follows: TGTGCCACCAGCAGTAATAATCAGCCCCAGCATTTT. This translates into CATSSNNQPQHF.

This clone was picked up one time. This chain links TRBV6-1 with TRBJ2-4; TRBD2 aligns across 7 bases. V gave up 2 bases and J gave up 4 bases; unmatched junction bases: 8. The CDR3 consists of 16 residues. CDR1 and CDR2 (germline): MNHNS, SASEGT. The CDR3 region has the DNA TGTGCCAGCAGTGAATGGGGCGAGGGACTAAAAAACATTCAGTACTTC. As protein: CASSEWGEGLKNIQYF.

The chain couples TRBV30 to TRBJ1-1, with D perhaps TRBD1 (5 bases). Germline V gene sequence: CDR1 GTSNPN, CDR2 SVGIG (reference sequence). This CDR3 is 13 amino acids long. V lost 1 base and J lost 3, with 9 bases in between. This CDR3 is CAWSDWGDTEAFF. The CDR3 DNA follows: TGTGCCTGGAGTGATTGGGGGGACACTGAAGCTTTCTTT.

The rearrangement uses TRBV5-6 and TRBJ1-2; D is unresolved. This CDR3 spans 11 amino acids. Trimming cost V 5 bases and J 8 bases, with 10 bases left between them. Germline CDR1 and CDR2: SGHDT and YYEEEE. In DNA form, the CDR3 reads TGTGCCAGCAGTGGGTCTTGGGGCTACACCTTC. Its translation is CASSGSWGYTF.

The chain has TRBV6-5 and TRBJ1-6, with unresolved D. The CDR3 has 13 residues. V was shortened by 5 bases and J by 6 bases, with 8 bases between the two germline ends. Germline V gives CDR1 MNHEY, CDR2 SVGAGI. CDR3 residues: CASSPGSNSPLHF. The CDR3 bases are TGTGCCAGCAGTCCAGGTTCTAATTCACCCCTCCACTTT.

J is TRBJ1-1 and V is TRBV2; D may be TRBD1 (6 bases). Per germline, CDR1 SNHLY and CDR2 FYNNEI. This CDR3 comprises 12 residues. The germline V and J ends were trimmed by 6 bases and 8 bases, with 13 bases remaining between them. CDR3 nucleotides: TGTGCCAGCAGCGCCTCCGGGACAGAAGCTTTCTTT. It specifies CASSASGTEAFF.

V and J are TRBV4-1 and TRBJ2-1, with 9 bases identical to TRBD1. This CDR3 spans 15 amino acids. J gave up 4 bases and V 0 bases, and 1 base lay outside the gene matches. Germline-derived CDR1 and CDR2 are MGHRA and YSYEKL. CDR3 sequence reads: CASSQEGTGYNEQFF. CDR3 in DNA: TGCGCCAGCAGCCAAGAGGGGACAGGGTACAATGAGCAGTTCTTC.

Here the CDR3 reads CASSQPDRGPRYGYTF. The CDR3 DNA follows: TGCGCCAGCAGCCAACCCGACAGGGGCCCTAGGTACGGCTACACCTTC. The V and J genes are TRBV4-1 and TRBJ1-2; 8 bases agree with TRBD1. Trimming took 2 bases from V and 8 from J; bases not matched to a gene: 13. The CDR3 runs to 16 residues. CDR1 is MGHRA and CDR2 is YSYEKL in the germline V gene.

The CDR3 is CASSYSSIGGFWGYTF. CDR3 nucleotide sequence: TGTGCCAGCAGTTACTCGAGTATCGGTGGATTCTGGGGCTACACCTTC. The rearrangement links TRBV6-5 to TRBJ1-2; D not certain. Germline loops: CDR1 MNHEY, CDR2 SVGAGI. The CDR3 is 16 residues long. Trimming took off 0 bases at V and 8 bases at J, with 19 bases between the two ends.

This clone was seen only once. The chain links TRBV14 to TRBJ2-3, with 9 bases lining up with TRBD1. The CDR3 runs 17 residues. The junction had 15 bases not matched to a gene; V was cut back by 1 base and J by 10 bases. Germline CDR1 SGHDN, CDR2 FVKESK. The CDR3: CASSQVGGTGFGSAQYF. The CDR3 DNA reads as TGTGCCAGCAGCCAAGTCGGCGGGACAGGGTTTGGGAGTGCGCAGTATTTT.

The J gene is TRBJ1-4, the V gene TRBV27, with D hard to call. The CDR3 loop spans 14 amino acids. Per the germline V gene, CDR1 is MNHEY and CDR2 is SMNVEV (reference sequence). V dropped 0 bases and J dropped 12 bases, with 14 bases sitting between them. CDR3 coding DNA: TGTGCCAGCAGTTTATCCCGGCAGAAAGCGGAACTGTTTTTT. This codes for CASSLSRQKAELFF.

The J gene is TRBJ1-1, the V gene TRBV10-3, with TRBD1 matching over 8 bases. With V trimmed by 7 bases and J by 1 base, 8 bases remained unmatched. CDR1 is ENHRY and CDR2 is SYGVKD in the germline V gene. This CDR3 comprises 15 residues. Written as DNA, the CDR3 is TGTGCCATCAAGGCGACAGGGGAGACGAACACTGAAGCTTTCTTT. It specifies CAIKATGETNTEAFF.

This chain connects TRBV27 to TRBJ2-3, with TRBD2 identical over 7 bases. Germline CDR1 MNHEY, CDR2 SMNVEV (reference sequence). The CDR3 extends over 16 amino acids. V dropped 5 bases and J dropped 0; count of bases not matched to a gene: 8. CDR3 protein: CASSRRDYTSTDTQYF. The CDR3 DNA is TGTGCCAGCAGTCGCCGGGACTACACTAGCACAGATACGCAGTATTTT.

V usage is TRBV5-1 and J usage is TRBJ1-2; D ambiguous. The CDR3 is 13 residues long. CDR1 and CDR2 from the germline V gene are SGHRS and YFSETQ. Trimming took 4 bases from V and 0 from J, leaving 7 bases between them. CDR3 region: CASSEGTNYGYTF. CDR3 coding DNA: TGCGCCAGCAGCGAGGGTACTAACTATGGCTACACCTTC.

The rearrangement joins TRBV4-1 to TRBJ2-4; TRBD2 matches at 10 bases. J lost 2 bases, V lost 5 bases, and 9 bases had no gene match. Germline CDR1 reads MGHRA; CDR2 reads YSYEKL. CDR3 length equals 17 residues. The CDR3: CASSVGLARSTKNIQYF. The CDR3 nucleotides are TGCGCCAGCAGCGTGGGACTAGCGCGGTCAACCAAAAACATTCAGTACTTC.

The genes are TRBV29-1 and TRBJ2-6, with D perhaps TRBD1 (6 bases). The V end was cut by 3 bases, the J end by 4 bases, with 13 bases between. The CDR3 length is 15 residues. Germline V gives CDR1 SQVTM, CDR2 ANQGSEA. CDR3: CSVEGLGAGANVLTF. CDR3 nucleotide sequence: TGCAGCGTTGAGGGTCTGGGGGCCGGGGCCAACGTCCTGACTTTC. Variable domain in full (rest from reference TRBV29-1 and TRBJ2-6): SAVISQKPSRDICQRGTSLTIQCQVDSQVTMMFWYRQQPGQSLTLIATANQGSEATYESGFVIDKFPISRPNLTFSTLTVSNMSPEDSSIYLCSVEGLGAGANVLTFGAGSRLTVL.

This rearrangement joins TRBV5-4 to TRBJ2-3; 13 nucleotides line up with TRBD2. The trim removed 4 bases at V and 2 bases at J, leaving 7 bases unmatched. Looked up from germline, CDR1 is SGHNT and CDR2 is YYREEE (reference sequence). CDR3 length: 17 residues. CDR3 residues: CASSPRLAGGITDTQYF. CDR3 nucleotide sequence: TGTGCCAGCAGCCCTCGACTAGCGGGGGGAATCACAGATACGCAGTATTTT.

V and J are TRBV24-1 and TRBJ1-3; D perhaps matches TRBD1 (5 bases). Germline assignment: CDR1 KGHDR and CDR2 SFDVKD. This CDR3 comprises 19 residues. V shed 3 bases and J shed 0 bases, with 20 bases lying between them. This chain's CDR3 is CATSDGAELGESSGNTIYF. The CDR3 nucleotides are TGTGCCACCAGTGATGGGGCGGAACTCGGGGAGTCCTCTGGAAACACCATATATTTT.

This chain connects TRBV5-1 to TRBJ1-5, with 7 bases fitting TRBD1. This CDR3 has 16 amino acids. Looked up from germline, CDR1 is SGHRS and CDR2 is YFSETQ. Trimming took 3 bases from V and 4 from J; bases not matched to a gene: 10. Here the CDR3 DNA reads TGCGCCAGCAGCTGGGGGGTCAGGGGGAGAAATCAGCCCCAGCATTTT. Translated: CASSWGVRGRNQPQHF.

This CDR3 is CASSWGTEAFF. In DNA form, the CDR3 reads TGTGCCAGCAGTTGGGGGACTGAAGCTTTCTTT. The chain is built from TRBV12-3 or TRBV12-4 and TRBJ1-1, with D possibly TRBD1 on 5 matching bases. The CDR3 loop spans 11 amino acids. With 4 bases removed from V and 5 bases from J, the gap between germline ends came to 5 bases.

This sequence joins TRBV6-4 and TRBJ2-3; no clear D. CDR1 and CDR2 from the germline V gene are MRHNA and SNTAGT. This CDR3 is built from 16 residues. Trimming pared 2 bases from V and 0 bases from J, leaving 12 bases between. CDR3: CASSDSGDASTDTQYF. The CDR3 DNA reads TGTGCCAGCAGTGACAGTGGTGATGCTAGCACAGATACGCAGTATTTT.

The chain recombines TRBV5-4 with TRBJ1-2; D remains unclear. Germline CDR1 reads SGHNT; CDR2 reads YYREEE (reference sequence). CDR3 length: 13 amino acids. V lost 1 base to trimming and J lost 4 bases, with 8 bases between them. The CDR3 here is CASSLSGIYGYTF. CDR3 DNA sequence: TGTGCCAGCAGCTTGAGCGGGATCTATGGCTACACCTTC.